A selection of T cell receptor beta chains follows, all from one sample in a study of T cell changes during pregnancy in multiple sclerosis. The data were produced by immunoSEQ multiplex PCR, yet TCRdb's version contains in-frame clones alone and is incomplete. The sample includes around 92,000 clones, approximately 94% of them seen just once. The sample was peripheral blood, taken in the third trimester of pregnancy. All receptors come from a female donor with multiple sclerosis, enrolled in a pregnancy study. CDR3s include the opening cysteine and the closing phenylalanine or tryptophan. The D gene is left open where the match is weak. Where a row states a size, it is once, few, many or the class of an expanded clone; other rows omit it.

J,V,size,D,DNA,CDR3
TRBJ2-5,TRBV4-1,NA,NA,TGCGCCAGCAGCCAAGCGGTTGGAGCGGTCCAAGAGACCCAGTACTTC,CASSQAVGAVQETQYF
TRBJ1-1,TRBV25-1,NA,NA,TGTGCCAGCAAGCAGGGGAACACTGAAGCTTTCTTT,CASKQGNTEAFF
TRBJ1-5,TRBV2,NA,TRBD1,TGTGCCAGCAGTGAAGAGAGGACAGGGATAAGTCAGCCCCAGCATTTT,CASSEERTGISQPQHF
TRBJ1-1,TRBV19,once,NA,TGTGCCAGTAGTATAGACCTTGGCGGGAACACTGAAGCTTTCTTT,CASSIDLGGNTEAFF
TRBJ1-1,TRBV7-9,NA,NA,TGTGCCAGCAGCGAAACAGGACAGGAAGCTTTCTTT,CASSETGQEAFF
TRBJ2-5,TRBV29-1,NA,NA,TGCAGCGTTGGGGCACAGGGAGAGACCCAGTACTTC,CSVGAQGETQYF
TRBJ2-2,TRBV11-3,NA,NA,TGTGCCAGCAGCCCATGGGACAGAGGTGGCGGGAGGAGCACCGGGGAGCTGTTTTTT,CASSPWDRGGGRSTGELFF
TRBJ1-1,TRBV11-2,NA,NA,TGTGCCAGCAGCCGAGCGACAGGATTAGGCACTGAAGCTTTCTTT,CASSRATGLGTEAFF
TRBJ1-2,TRBV27,NA,NA,TGTGCCAGCAGCCAGGCCCAAACTAACTATGGCTACACCTTC,CASSQAQTNYGYTF
TRBJ1-1,TRBV5-1,NA,NA,TGCGCCAGCAGCTTGCAGGGGTCGAACACTGAAGCTTTCTTT,CASSLQGSNTEAFF
TRBJ1-5,TRBV5-6,once,NA,TGTGCCAGCAGCTTGCGGTCGGCAGGCTGGGAGCCCCAGCATTTT,CASSLRSAGWEPQHF
TRBJ1-3,TRBV7-2,once,NA,TGTGCCAGCAGGCGAGAGTCTGGAAACACCATATATTTT,CASRRESGNTIYF
TRBJ1-6,TRBV30,NA,NA,TGTGCCTCGTCTGGACAGAATAATTCACCCCTCCACTTT,CASSGQNNSPLHF
TRBJ2-2,TRBV7-9,once,NA,TGTGCCAGCAGCTTAAAGGGAGGAACAAACACCGGGGAGCTGTTTTTT,CASSLKGGTNTGELFF
TRBJ2-3,TRBV27,NA,NA,TGTGCCAGCAAAGCTGCGGGGGCGGTGGGAGGCACAGATACGCAGTATTTT,CASKAAGAVGGTDTQYF
TRBJ2-1,TRBV5-1,NA,TRBD2,TGCGCCAGCACGACTAGCGGAACCTACAATGAGCAGTTCTTC,CASTTSGTYNEQFF
TRBJ2-5,TRBV28,NA,TRBD1,TGTGCCAGCAGCCTTGTCTCGGGACAGGGAGTCCAAGAGACCCAGTACTTC,CASSLVSGQGVQETQYF
TRBJ2-1,TRBV9,NA,NA,TGTGCCAGCAGCGTTGGTAGTGGGGAGTGGGAGCAGTTCTTC,CASSVGSGEWEQFF
TRBJ1-1,TRBV14,NA,TRBD1,TGTGCCAGCAGCCAAGTCAGGGGGCGGACTGAAGCTTTCTTT,CASSQVRGRTEAFF
TRBJ2-7,TRBV6-1,NA,NA,TGTGCCAGCAGTGAACCGGGTAGTAGCACCTACGAGCAGTACTTC,CASSEPGSSTYEQYF
TRBJ1-1,TRBV28,NA,TRBD1,TGTGCCAGCAGTCCTCTTACAGGGGCTACTTACTTT,CASSPLTGATYF
TRBJ2-7,TRBV14,NA,TRBD2,TGTGCCAGCAGCCACGGGACTAGCGGGATGTACGAGCAGTACTTC,CASSHGTSGMYEQYF
TRBJ2-7,TRBV27,NA,TRBD1,TGTGCCAGCAGTTTTTCGACAGGGGGAGAATACGAGCAGTACTTC,CASSFSTGGEYEQYF
TRBJ1-5,TRBV7-8,NA,TRBD1,TGTGCCAGCAGCTCCCGGGACAGGAGTAGTCAGCCCCAGCATTTT,CASSSRDRSSQPQHF
TRBJ1-1,TRBV5-6,NA,TRBD1,TGTGCCAGCAGCAGACTGACAGGGGTAGGTGGCACTGAAGCTTTCTTT,CASSRLTGVGGTEAFF
TRBJ2-2,TRBV10-3,NA,TRBD2,TGTGCCATCAGTGGCGGGAGGCGAAACACCGGGGAGCTGTTTTTT,CAISGGRRNTGELFF
TRBJ1-4,TRBV7-9,once,NA,TGTGCCAGCAGCTTAGACGCTGGGTTTAGGAGTGAAAAACTGTTTTTT,CASSLDAGFRSEKLFF
TRBJ2-7,TRBV29-1,NA,TRBD2,TGCAGCGTTGAAGAGGGGACTAGCGGCCTGAGCTCCTACGAGCAGTACTTC,CSVEEGTSGLSSYEQYF
TRBJ2-3,TRBV9,NA,TRBD2,TGTGCCAGCAGCGTAGAGCTAGCGGGAGTTCCAGATACGCAGTATTTT,CASSVELAGVPDTQYF
TRBJ2-3,TRBV5-1,NA,TRBD2,TGCGCCAGCAGCTATACCTTAACTAGCGGCCCGCAGTATTTT,CASSYTLTSGPQYF
TRBJ2-2,TRBV6-1,NA,NA,TGTGCCAGCAGTGAAGAAACTGATGTATACACCGGGGAGCTGTTTTTT,CASSEETDVYTGELFF
TRBJ1-2,TRBV4-1,few,TRBD1,TGCGCCAGCAGCCAAGTACAGGGGACAAGTGGCTACACCTTC,CASSQVQGTSGYTF
TRBJ2-7,TRBV6-1,NA,NA,TGTGGCAGCACCTTGGAGGGAGGCTCCTACGAGCAGTACTTC,CGSTLEGGSYEQYF
TRBJ2-5,TRBV10-1,NA,NA,TGCGCCAGCTATCCGGGACATTCTAAGGAGACCCAGTACTTC,CASYPGHSKETQYF
TRBJ2-7,TRBV4-3,NA,TRBD2,TGCGCCAGCAGCCAAGGACTAGCGGGAGGCCTCGCCTACGAGCAGTACTTC,CASSQGLAGGLAYEQYF
TRBJ1-4,TRBV28,NA,TRBD1,TGTGCCAGCAGTACTCAGGGGGCGCATGAAAAACTGTTTTTT,CASSTQGAHEKLFF
TRBJ2-7,TRBV7-6,once,NA,TGTGCCAGCAGCTTAGATGAGGGGGTATCTTACGAGCAGTACTTC,CASSLDEGVSYEQYF
TRBJ2-5,TRBV29-1,NA,TRBD1,TGCAGCGCTGACAGGGGTGAGACCCAGTACTTC,CSADRGETQYF